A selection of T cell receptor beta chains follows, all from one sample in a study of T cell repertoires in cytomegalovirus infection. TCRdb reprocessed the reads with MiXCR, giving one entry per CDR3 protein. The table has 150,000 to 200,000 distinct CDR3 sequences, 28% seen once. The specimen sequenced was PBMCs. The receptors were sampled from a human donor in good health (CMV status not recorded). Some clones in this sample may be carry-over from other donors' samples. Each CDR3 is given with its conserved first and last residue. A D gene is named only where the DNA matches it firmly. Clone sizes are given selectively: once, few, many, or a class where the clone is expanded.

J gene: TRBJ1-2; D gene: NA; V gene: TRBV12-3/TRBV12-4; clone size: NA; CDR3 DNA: TGTGCCAGCACCGAAAGGGGCAACTACACCTTC; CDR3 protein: CASTERGNYTF
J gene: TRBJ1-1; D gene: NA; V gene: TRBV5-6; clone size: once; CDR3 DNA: TGTGCCAGCAGCTTCGGCGAGGGGGTTGAAGCTTTCTTT; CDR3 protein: CASSFGEGVEAFF
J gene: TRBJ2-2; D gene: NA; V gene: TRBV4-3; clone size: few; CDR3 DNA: TGCGCCAGCAGCCAAGGAGCAGGGCATTGGAACACCGGGGAGCTGTTTTTT; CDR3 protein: CASSQGAGHWNTGELFF
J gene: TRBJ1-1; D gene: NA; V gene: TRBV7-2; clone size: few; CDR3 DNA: TGTGCCAGCAGCCCCCGACAGGCCTACACTGAAGCTTTCTTT; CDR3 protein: CASSPRQAYTEAFF
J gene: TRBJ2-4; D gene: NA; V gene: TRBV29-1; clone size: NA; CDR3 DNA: TGCAGCGTTCTGTACGCGCAAACCGGTTATCGGAACATTCAGTACTTC; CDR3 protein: CSVLYAQTGYRNIQYF
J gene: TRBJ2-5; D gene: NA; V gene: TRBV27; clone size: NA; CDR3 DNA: TGTGCCAGCAGTCCTCGACCGGACGGCGAAGAGACCCAGTACTTC; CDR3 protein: CASSPRPDGEETQYF
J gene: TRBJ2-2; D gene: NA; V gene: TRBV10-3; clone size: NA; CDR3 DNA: TGTGCCATCAGTCGACAGGATAACACCGGGGAGCTGTTTTTT; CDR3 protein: CAISRQDNTGELFF
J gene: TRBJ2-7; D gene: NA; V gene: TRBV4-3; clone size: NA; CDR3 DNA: TGCGCCAGCAGCGCGCAGCTCACCTACGAGCAGTACTTC; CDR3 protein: CASSAQLTYEQYF
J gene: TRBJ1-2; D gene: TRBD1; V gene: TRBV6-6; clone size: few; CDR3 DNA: TGTGCCAGCAGTTACGACAGGGGGGATGATGGCTACACCTTC; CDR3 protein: CASSYDRGDDGYTF
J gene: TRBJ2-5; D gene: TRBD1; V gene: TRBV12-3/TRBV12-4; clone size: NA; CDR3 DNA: TGTGCCAGCAGTTTATTTGGGACAGGGGCTGAGACCCAGTACTTC; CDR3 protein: CASSLFGTGAETQYF
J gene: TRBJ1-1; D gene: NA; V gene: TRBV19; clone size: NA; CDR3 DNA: TGTGCCAGTAGTATCGGTGAGGTTGCTTTCTTT; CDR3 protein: CASSIGEVAFF
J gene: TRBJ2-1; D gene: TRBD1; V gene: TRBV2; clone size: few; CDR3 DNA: TGTGCCAGCAGCGACTGGACAGGATCCAATGAGCAGTTCTTC; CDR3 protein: CASSDWTGSNEQFF
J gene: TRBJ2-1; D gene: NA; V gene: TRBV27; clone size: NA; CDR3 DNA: TGTGCCAGCAAACACAGGGGGGGCTACAATGAGCAGTTCTTC; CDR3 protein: CASKHRGGYNEQFF
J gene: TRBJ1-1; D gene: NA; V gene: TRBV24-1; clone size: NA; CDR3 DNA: TGTGCCACCAGTGATTTGTCTCCCAGGGGAGTCACTGAAGCTTTCTTT; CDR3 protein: CATSDLSPRGVTEAFF
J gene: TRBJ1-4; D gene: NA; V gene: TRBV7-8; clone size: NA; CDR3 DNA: TGTGCCAGCAGCTCTCGGCAGGGACTTAATGAAAAACTGTTTTTT; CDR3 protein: CASSSRQGLNEKLFF
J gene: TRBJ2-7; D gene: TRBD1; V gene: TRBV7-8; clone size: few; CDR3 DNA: TGTGCCAGCAAACGGGACAGGGACGAGCAGTACTTC; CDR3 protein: CASKRDRDEQYF
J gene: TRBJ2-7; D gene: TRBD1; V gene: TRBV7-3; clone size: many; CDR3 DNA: TGTGCCAGCAGCTTAACAGCCGAGACAGGGGCAGCTGGCGAGCAGTACTTC; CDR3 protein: CASSLTAETGAAGEQYF
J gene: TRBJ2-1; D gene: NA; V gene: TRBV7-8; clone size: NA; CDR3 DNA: TGTGCCAGCAGCTCGAGACTGGACTCCTACAATGAGCAGTTCTTC; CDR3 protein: CASSSRLDSYNEQFF
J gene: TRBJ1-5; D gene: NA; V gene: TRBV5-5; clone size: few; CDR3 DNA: TGTGCCAGCAGCTTGGAATTTTGGGGTCGTAATCAGCCCCAGCATTTT; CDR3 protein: CASSLEFWGRNQPQHF
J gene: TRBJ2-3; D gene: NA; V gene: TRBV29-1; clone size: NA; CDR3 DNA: TGCAGCGTTGGCGGCGAACAGTTGGTGGGAGATACGCAGTATTTT; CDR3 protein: CSVGGEQLVGDTQYF
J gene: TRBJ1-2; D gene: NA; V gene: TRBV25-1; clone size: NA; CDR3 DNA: TGTGCCAGCAGTGCGGTTCAGGGACTTGGCTATGGCTACACCTTC; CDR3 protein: CASSAVQGLGYGYTF
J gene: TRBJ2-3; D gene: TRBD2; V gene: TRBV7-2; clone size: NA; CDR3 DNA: TGTGCCAGCAGCCCTCCGCTTGGGAGGGGTACGCAGTATTTT; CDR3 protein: CASSPPLGRGTQYF
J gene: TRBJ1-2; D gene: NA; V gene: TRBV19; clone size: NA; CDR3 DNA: TGTGCCAGTAGGACCACAATAGGGCCCCGTAAGGACTATGGCTACACCTTC; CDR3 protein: CASRTTIGPRKDYGYTF
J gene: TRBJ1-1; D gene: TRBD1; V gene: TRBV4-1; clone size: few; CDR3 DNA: TGCGCCAGCAGCCAAGATTATAGGGGGCCTGGGACTGAAGCTTTCTTT; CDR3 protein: CASSQDYRGPGTEAFF
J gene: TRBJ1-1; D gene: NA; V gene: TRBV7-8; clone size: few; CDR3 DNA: TGTGCCAGCAGCTTAGAAGCACGGCTGAACACTGAAGCTTTCTTT; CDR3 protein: CASSLEARLNTEAFF
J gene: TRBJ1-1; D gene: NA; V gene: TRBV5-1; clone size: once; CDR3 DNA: TGCGCCAGCAGCCTAATGACAGCCGGGTCCACTGAAGCTTTCTTT; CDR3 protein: CASSLMTAGSTEAFF
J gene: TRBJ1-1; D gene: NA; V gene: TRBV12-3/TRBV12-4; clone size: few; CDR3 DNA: TGTGCCAGCAGCCTAATGACAGGAGGAAACACTGAAGCTTTCTTT; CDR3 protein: CASSLMTGGNTEAFF
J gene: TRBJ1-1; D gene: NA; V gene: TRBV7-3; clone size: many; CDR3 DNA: TGTGCCAGCAGCTTAGGGGGCGCGAACACTGAAGCTTTCTTT; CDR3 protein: CASSLGGANTEAFF
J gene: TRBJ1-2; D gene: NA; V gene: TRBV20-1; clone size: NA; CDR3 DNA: TGCAGTGCTAGGTTTACAGGGAGTGACTATGGCTACACCTTC; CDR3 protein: CSARFTGSDYGYTF
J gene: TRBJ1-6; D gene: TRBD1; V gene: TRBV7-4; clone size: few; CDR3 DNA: TGTGCCAGCAGCTCCACAGGGGGCACTTCACCCCTCCACTTT; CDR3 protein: CASSSTGGTSPLHF
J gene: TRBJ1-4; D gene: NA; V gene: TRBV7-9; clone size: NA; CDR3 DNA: TGTGCCAGCAGCTTGAGTGATGAAAAACTGTTTTTT; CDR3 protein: CASSLSDEKLFF
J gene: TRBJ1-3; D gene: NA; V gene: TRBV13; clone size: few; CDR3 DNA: TGTGCCAGCAGCCACTTCCGGGTCTCTGGAAACACCATATATTTT; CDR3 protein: CASSHFRVSGNTIYF